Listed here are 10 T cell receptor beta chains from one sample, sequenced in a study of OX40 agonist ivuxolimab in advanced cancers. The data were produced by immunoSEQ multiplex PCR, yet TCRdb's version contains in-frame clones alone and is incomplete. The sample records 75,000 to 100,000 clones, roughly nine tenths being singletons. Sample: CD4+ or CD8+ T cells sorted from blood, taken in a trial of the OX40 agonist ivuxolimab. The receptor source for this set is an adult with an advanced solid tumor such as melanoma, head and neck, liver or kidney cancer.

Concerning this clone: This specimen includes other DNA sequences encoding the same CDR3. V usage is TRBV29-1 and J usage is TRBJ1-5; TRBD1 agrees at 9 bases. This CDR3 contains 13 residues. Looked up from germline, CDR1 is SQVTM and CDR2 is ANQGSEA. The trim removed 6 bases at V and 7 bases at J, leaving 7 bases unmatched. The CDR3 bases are TGCAGCGTGGGAGACAGGGGGGGACAGCCCCAGCATTTT. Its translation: CSVGDRGGQPQHF.

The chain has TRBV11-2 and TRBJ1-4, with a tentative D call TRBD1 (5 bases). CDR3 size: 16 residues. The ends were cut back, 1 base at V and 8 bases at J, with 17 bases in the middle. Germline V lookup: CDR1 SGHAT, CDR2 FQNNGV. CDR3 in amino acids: CASSLVLDAWGEKLFF. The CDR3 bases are TGTGCCAGCAGCTTAGTTTTGGACGCCTGGGGGGAAAAACTGTTTTTT. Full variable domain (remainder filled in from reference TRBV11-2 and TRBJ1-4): EAGVAQSPRYKIIEKRQSVAFWCNPISGHATLYWYQQILGQGPKLLIQFQNNGVVDDSQLPKDRFSAERLKGVDSTLKIQPAKLEDSAVYLCASSLVLDAWGEKLFFGSGTQLSVL.

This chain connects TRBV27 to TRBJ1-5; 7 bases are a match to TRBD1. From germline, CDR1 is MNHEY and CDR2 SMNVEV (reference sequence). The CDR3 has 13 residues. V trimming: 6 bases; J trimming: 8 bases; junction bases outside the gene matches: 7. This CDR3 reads CASSLQQGKPQHF. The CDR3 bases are TGTGCCAGCAGCCTCCAACAGGGGAAGCCCCAGCATTTT.

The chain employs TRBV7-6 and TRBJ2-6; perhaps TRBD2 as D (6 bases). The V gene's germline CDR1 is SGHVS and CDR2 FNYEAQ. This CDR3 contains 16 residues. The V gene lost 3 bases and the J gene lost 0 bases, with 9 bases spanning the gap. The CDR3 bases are TGTGCCAGCAGCTTGATAGCGGCCTCTGGGGCCAACGTCCTGACTTTC. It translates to CASSLIAASGANVLTF.

As DNA, the CDR3 is TGTGCCAGCAGCTTGGGGGTAGGGCGGAACACCGGGGAGCTGTTTTTT. It translates to CASSLGVGRNTGELFF. The chain carries TRBV5-4 and TRBJ2-2; D unresolved. The CDR3 totals 16 residues. Germline V lookup: CDR1 SGHNT, CDR2 YYREEE (reference sequence). V lost 0 bases and J 1 base, leaving 10 bases between the germline ends. The variable domain in full, with the rest retrieved from reference TRBV5-4 and TRBJ2-2, is ETGVTQSPTHLIKTRGQQVTLRCSSQSGHNTVSWYQQALGQGPQFIFQYYREEENGRGNFPPRFSGLQFPNYSSELNVNALELDDSALYLCASSLGVGRNTGELFFGEGSRLTVL.

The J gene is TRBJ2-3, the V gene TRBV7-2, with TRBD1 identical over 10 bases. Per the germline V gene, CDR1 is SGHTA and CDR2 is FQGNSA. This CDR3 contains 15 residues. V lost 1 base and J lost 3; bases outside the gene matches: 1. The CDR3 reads CASSLGQGATDTQYF. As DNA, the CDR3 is TGTGCCAGCAGCTTAGGACAGGGGGCGACAGATACGCAGTATTTT.

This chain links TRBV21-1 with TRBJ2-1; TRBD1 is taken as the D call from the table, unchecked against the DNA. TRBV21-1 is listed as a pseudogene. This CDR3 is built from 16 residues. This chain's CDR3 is CASSPTRGKGYNEQFF. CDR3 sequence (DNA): TGTGCCAGCAGCCCGACCAGGGGCAAGGGCTACAATGAGCAGTTCTTC.

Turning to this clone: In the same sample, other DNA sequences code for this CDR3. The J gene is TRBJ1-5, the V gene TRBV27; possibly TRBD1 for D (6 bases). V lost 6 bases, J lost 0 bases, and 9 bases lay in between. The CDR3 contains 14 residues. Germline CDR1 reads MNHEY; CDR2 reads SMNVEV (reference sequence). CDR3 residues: CASSFRGSNQPQHF. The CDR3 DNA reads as TGTGCCAGCAGCTTCAGGGGTAGCAATCAGCCCCAGCATTTT.

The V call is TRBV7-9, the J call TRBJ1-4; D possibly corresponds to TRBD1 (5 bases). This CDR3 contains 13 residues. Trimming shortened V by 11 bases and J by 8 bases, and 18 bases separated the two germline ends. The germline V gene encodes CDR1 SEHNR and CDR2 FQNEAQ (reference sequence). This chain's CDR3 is CAYGASFGEKLFF. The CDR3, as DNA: TGTGCCTACGGGGCATCCTTTGGGGAAAAACTGTTTTTT.

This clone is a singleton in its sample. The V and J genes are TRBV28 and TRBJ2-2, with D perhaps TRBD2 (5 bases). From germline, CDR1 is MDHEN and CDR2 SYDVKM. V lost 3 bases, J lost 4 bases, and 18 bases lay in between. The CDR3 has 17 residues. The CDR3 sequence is CASSFAWAGAGTGELFF. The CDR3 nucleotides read TGTGCCAGCAGTTTTGCGTGGGCGGGCGCGGGCACCGGGGAGCTGTTTTTT. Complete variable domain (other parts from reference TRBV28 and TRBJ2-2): DVKVTQSSRYLVKRTGEKVFLECVQDMDHENMFWYRQDPGLGLRLIYFSYDVKMKEKGDIPEGYSVSREKKERFSLILESASTNQTSMYLCASSFAWAGAGTGELFFGEGSRLTVL.